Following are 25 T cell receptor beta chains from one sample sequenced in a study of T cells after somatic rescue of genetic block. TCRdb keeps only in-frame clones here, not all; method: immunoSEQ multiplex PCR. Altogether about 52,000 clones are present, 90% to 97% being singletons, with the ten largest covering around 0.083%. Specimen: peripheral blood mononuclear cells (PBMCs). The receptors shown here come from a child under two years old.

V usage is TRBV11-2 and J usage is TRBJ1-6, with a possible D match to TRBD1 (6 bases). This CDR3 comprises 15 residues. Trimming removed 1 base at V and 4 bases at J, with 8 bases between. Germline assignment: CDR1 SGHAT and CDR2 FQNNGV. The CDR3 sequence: CASSLGTGYNSPLHF. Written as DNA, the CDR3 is TGTGCCAGCAGCTTAGGAACAGGGTATAATTCACCCCTCCACTTT.

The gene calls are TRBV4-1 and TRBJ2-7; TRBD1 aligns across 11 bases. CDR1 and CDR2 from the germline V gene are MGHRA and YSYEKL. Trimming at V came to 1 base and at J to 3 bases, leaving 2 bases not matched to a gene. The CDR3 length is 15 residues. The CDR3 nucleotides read TGCGCCAGCAGCCAAGCCGGGACAGGGGGCTACGAGCAGTACTTC. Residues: CASSQAGTGGYEQYF.

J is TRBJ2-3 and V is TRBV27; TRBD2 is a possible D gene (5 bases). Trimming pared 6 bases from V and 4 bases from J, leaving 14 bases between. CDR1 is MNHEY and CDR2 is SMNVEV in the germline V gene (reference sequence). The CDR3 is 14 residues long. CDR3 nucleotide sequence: TGTGCCAGCAGCACATTTTGGGGAGCAGATACGCAGTATTTT. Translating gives CASSTFWGADTQYF.

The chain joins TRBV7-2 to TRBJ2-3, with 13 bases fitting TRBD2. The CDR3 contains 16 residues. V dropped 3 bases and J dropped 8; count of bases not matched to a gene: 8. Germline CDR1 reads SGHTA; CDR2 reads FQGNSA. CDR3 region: CASSFSGTSGAGTQYF. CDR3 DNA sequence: TGTGCCAGCAGCTTCTCCGGGACTAGCGGGGCGGGTACGCAGTATTTT.

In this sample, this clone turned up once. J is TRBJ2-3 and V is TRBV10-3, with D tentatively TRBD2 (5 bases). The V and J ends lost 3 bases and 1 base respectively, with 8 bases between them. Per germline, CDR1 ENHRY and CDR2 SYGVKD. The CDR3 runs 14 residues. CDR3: CAISEGLGTDTQYF. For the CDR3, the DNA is TGTGCCATCAGTGAAGGACTTGGCACAGATACGCAGTATTTT.

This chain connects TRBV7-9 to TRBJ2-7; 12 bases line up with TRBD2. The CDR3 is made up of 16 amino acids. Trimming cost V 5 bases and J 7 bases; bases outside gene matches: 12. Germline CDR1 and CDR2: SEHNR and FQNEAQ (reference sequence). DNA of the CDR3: TGTGCCAGCAGCCCTTTACCGGGACTAGCGGGTTGGGAGCAGTACTTC. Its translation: CASSPLPGLAGWEQYF. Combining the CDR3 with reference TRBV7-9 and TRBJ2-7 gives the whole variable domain DTGVSQNPRHKITKRGQNVTFRCDPISEHNRLYWYRQTLGQGPEFLTYFQNEAQLEKSRLLSDRFSAERPKGSFSTLEIQRTEQGDSAMYLCASSPLPGLAGWEQYFGPGTRLTVT.

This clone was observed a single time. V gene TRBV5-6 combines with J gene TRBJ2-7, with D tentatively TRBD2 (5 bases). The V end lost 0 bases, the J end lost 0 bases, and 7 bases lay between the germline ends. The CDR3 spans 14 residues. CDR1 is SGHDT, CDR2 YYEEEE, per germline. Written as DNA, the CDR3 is TGTGCCAGCAGCTTGGCGGGGTTCTCCTACGAGCAGTACTTC. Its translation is CASSLAGFSYEQYF.

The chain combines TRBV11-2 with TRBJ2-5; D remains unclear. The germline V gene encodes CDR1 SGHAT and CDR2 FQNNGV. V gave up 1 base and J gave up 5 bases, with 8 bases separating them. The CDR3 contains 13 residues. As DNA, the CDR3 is TGTGCCAGCAGCTTAGTCCTTGGGGAGACCCAGTACTTC. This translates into CASSLVLGETQYF.

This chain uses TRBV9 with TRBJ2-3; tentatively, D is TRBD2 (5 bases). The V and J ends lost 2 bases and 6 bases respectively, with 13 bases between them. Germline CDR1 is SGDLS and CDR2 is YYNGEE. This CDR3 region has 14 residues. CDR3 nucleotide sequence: TGTGCCAGCAGCGTCAAATTCTTAGCGGATACGCAGTATTTT. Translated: CASSVKFLADTQYF.

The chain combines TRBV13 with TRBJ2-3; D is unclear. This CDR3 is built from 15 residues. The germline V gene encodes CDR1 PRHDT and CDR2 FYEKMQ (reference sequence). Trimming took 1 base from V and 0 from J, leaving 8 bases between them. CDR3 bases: TGTGCCAGCAGCTTAGCGGTAGCTAGCACAGATACGCAGTATTTT. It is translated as CASSLAVASTDTQYF.

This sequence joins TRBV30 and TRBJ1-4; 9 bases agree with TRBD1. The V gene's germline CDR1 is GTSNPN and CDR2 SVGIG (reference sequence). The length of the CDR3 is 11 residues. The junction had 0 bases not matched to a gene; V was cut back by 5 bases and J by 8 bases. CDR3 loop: CAWGQGEKLFF. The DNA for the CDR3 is TGTGCCTGGGGACAGGGGGAAAAACTGTTTTTT.

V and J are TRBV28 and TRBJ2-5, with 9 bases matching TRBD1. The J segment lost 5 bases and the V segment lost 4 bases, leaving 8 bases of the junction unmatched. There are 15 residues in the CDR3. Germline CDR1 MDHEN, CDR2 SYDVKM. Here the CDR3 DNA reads TGTGCCAGCAGTTCCGGAGAAGACAGGGGGGAGACCCAGTACTTC. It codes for CASSSGEDRGETQYF.

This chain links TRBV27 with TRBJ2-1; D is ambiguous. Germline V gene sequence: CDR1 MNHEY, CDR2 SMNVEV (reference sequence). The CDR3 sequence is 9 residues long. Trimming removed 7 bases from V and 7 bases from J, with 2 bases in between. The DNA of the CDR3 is TGTGCCAGCAAAAATGAGCAGTTCTTC. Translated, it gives CASKNEQFF.

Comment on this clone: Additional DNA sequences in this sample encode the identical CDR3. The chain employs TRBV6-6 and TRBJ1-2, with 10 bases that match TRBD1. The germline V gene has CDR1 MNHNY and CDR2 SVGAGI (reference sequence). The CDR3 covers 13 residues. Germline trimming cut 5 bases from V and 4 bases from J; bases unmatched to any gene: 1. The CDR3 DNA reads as TGTGCCAGCAGTCGGACAGGGGGCTATGGCTACACCTTC. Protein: CASSRTGGYGYTF.

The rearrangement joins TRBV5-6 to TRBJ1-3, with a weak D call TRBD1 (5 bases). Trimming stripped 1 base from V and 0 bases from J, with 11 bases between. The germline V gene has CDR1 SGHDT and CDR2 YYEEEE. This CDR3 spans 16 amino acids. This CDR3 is CASSLWGPPSGNTIYF. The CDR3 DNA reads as TGTGCCAGCAGCTTGTGGGGCCCCCCCTCTGGAAACACCATATATTTT.

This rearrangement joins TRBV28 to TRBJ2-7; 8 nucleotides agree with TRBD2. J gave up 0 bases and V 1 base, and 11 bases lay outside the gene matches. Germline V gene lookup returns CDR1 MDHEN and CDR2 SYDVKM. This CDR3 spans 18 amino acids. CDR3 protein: CASSLLGTTGTSSYEQYF. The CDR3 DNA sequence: TGTGCCAGCAGTTTATTGGGGACAACCGGGACTAGCTCCTACGAGCAGTACTTC.

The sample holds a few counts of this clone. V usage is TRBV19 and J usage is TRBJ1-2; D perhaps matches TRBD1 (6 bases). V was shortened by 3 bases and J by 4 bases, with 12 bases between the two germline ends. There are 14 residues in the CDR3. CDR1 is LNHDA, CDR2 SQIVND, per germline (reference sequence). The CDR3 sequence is CASSIGGRVYGYTF. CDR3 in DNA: TGTGCCAGTAGTATTGGGGGCCGAGTCTATGGCTACACCTTC.

CDR3 loop: CASSQDWVGTGAQETQYF. CDR3 DNA sequence: TGCGCCAGCAGCCAAGATTGGGTAGGGACAGGGGCCCAAGAGACCCAGTACTTC. The gene calls are TRBV4-3 and TRBJ2-5; 10 bases are shared with TRBD1. With V trimmed by 0 bases and J by 1 base, 8 bases remained unmatched. Germline lookup yields CDR1 LGHNA and CDR2 YSLEER. There are 18 residues in the CDR3.

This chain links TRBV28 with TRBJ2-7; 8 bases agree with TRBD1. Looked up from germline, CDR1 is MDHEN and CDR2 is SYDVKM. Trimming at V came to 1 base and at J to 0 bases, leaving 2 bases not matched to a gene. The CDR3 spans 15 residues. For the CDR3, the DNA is TGTGCCAGCAGTTTATTTGGACAGGGCTCCTACGAGCAGTACTTC. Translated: CASSLFGQGSYEQYF.

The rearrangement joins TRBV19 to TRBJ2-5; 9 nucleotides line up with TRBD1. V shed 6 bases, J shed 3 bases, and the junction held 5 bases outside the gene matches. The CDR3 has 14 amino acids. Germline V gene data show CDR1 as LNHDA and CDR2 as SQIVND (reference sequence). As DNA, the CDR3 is TGTGCCAGTAGCCGAACAGGGGGCGAAGAGACCCAGTACTTC. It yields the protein CASSRTGGEETQYF.

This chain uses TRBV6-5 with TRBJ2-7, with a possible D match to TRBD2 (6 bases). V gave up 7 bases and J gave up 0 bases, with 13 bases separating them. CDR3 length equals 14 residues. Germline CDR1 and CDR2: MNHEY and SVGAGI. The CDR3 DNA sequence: TGTGCCAGCAATCCCATCGGGAGCTCCTACGAGCAGTACTTC. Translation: CASNPIGSSYEQYF.

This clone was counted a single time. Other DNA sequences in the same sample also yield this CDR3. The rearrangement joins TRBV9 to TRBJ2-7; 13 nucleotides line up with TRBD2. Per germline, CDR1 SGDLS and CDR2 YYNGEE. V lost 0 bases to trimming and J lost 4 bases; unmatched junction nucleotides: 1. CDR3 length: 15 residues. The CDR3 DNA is TGTGCCAGCAGCGTAGGGACTAGCGGGAGTTACGAGCAGTACTTC. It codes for CASSVGTSGSYEQYF.

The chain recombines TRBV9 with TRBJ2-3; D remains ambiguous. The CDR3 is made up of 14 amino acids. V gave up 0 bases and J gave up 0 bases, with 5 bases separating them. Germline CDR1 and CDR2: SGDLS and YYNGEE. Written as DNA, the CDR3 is TGTGCCAGCAGCGTAGACGGGAGCACAGATACGCAGTATTTT. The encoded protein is CASSVDGSTDTQYF.

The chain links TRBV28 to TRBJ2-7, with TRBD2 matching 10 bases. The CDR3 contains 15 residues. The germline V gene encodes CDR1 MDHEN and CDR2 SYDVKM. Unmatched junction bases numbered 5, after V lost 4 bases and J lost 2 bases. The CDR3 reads CASSSRLAGPYEQYF. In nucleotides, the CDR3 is TGTGCCAGCAGTTCCCGACTAGCGGGTCCCTACGAGCAGTACTTC.

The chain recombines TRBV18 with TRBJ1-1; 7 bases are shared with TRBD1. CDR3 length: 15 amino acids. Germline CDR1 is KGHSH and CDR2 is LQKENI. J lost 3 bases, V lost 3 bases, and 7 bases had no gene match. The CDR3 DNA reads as TGTGCCAGCTCACCTACTTCCGACAGGGACACTGAAGCTTTCTTT. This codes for CASSPTSDRDTEAFF.